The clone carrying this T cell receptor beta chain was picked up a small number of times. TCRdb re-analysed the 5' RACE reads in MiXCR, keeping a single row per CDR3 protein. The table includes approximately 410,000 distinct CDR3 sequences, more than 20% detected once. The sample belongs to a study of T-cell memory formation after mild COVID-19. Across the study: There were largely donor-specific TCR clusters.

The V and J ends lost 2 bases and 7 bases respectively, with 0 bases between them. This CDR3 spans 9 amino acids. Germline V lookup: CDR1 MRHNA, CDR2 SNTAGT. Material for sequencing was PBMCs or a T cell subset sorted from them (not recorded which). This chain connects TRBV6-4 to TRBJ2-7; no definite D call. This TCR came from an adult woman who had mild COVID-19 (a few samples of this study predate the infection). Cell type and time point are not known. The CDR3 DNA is TGTGCCAGCAGTGACGAGCAGTACTTC. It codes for CASSDEQYF.